The present T cell receptor beta chain was sequenced within a study of blood T cell repertoires in COVID-19. Per the germline V gene, CDR1 is SGHDN and CDR2 is FVKESK. Trimming at V came to 4 bases and at J to 2 bases, leaving 8 bases not matched to a gene. There are 17 residues in the CDR3. Using immunoSEQ multiplex PCR, the repertoire was profiled, and TCRdb retains in-frame clones only, with some absent. Counted here are 150,000 to 200,000 clones, 82% occurring once; the ten biggest clones make up 6.9%. The sequenced material came from peripheral blood. The V gene is TRBV14, the J gene TRBJ2-4; 10 positions match TRBD2. This receptor was obtained from a human donor with acute or convalescent COVID-19. The donor label of this sample is uncertain. This CDR3 reads CASSPVLAGKSKNIQYF. In DNA, the CDR3 is TGTGCCAGCAGCCCGGTACTAGCGGGAAAGTCCAAAAACATTCAGTACTTC.